The 2 T cell receptor beta chains given below trace back to one sample, sequenced in a study of blood T cell repertoires in COVID-19. Method: immunoSEQ multiplex PCR; TCRdb's copy keeps in-frame clones and lacks some. The sample yields 130,000 or so clones, 84% seen once. Sequenced input: peripheral blood. These receptors came from a man between 25 and 39 years old with COVID-19, enrolled during active disease.

This sequence joins TRBV21-1 and TRBJ1-2; TRBD1 is the table's D call and was not checked against the DNA. TRBV21-1 is deemed a pseudogene. This CDR3 is 13 amino acids long. CDR3 nucleotides: TGTGCCAGCAGCAAAGATGACAGCTATGGCTACACCTTC. Amino acid sequence: CASSKDDSYGYTF.

The chain couples TRBV30 to TRBJ2-1, with 14 bases matching TRBD2. The J segment lost 9 bases and the V segment lost 4 bases, leaving 8 bases of the junction unmatched. The CDR3 covers 15 residues. Germline V gene data show CDR1 as GTSNPN and CDR2 as SVGIG (reference sequence). The CDR3 protein is CAWTPGLAGAGEQFF. For the CDR3, the DNA is TGTGCCTGGACTCCGGGACTAGCGGGAGCAGGTGAGCAGTTCTTC.